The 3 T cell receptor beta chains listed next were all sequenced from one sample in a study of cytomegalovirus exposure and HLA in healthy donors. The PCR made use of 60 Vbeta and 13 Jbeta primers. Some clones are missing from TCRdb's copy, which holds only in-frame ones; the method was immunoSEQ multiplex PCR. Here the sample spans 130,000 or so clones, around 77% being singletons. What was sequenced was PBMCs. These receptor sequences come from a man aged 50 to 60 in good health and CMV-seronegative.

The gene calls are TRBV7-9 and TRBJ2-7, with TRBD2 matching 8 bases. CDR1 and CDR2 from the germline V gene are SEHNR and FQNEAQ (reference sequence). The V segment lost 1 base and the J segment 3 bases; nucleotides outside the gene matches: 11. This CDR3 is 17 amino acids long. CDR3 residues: CASSLEGVIAGGYEQYF. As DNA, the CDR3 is TGTGCCAGCAGCTTAGAGGGGGTAATTGCGGGAGGCTACGAGCAGTACTTC.

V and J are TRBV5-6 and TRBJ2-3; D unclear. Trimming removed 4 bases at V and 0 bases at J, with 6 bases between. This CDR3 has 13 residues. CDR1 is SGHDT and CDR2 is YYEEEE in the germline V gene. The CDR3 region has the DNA TGTGCCAGCAGCCGTAGAAGCACAGATACGCAGTATTTT. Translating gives CASSRRSTDTQYF.

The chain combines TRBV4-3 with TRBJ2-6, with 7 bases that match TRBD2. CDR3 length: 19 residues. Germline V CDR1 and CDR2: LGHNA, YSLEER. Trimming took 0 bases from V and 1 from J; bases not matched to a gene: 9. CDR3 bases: TGCGCCAGCAGCCAAGATAGATTGCGGGAGACGTCTGGGGCCAACGTCCTGACTTTC. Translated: CASSQDRLRETSGANVLTF.